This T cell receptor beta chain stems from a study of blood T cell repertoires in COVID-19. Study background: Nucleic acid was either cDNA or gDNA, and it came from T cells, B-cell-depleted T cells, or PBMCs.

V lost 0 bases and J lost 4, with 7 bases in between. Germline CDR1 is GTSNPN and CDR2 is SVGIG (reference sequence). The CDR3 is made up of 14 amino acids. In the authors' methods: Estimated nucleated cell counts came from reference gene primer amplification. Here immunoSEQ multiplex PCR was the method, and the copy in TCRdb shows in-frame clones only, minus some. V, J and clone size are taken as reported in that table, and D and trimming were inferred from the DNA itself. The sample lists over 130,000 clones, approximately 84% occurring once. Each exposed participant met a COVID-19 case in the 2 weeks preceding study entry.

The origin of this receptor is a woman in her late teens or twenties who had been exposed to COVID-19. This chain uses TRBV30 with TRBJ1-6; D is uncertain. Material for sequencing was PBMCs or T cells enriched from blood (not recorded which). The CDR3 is CAWSVRYYNSPLHF. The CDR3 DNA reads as TGTGCCTGGAGTGTGCGCTATTATAATTCACCCCTCCACTTT.